This TCR beta chain was sequenced during a study of shared clonotypes between healthy human individuals. Study findings and constraints: Against clonotypes common to all four donors, non-shared ones had lower generation probabilities. For naive CD4 cells, 5% to 6.5% of clonotypes were shared across a few donors.

About this clone itself: Its specificity is not known.

It was CD45RO-negative cells, positively selected for CCR7, that made up naive CD8 cells, with terminally differentiated effector memory CD45RA+ cells excluded. Trimming removed 8 bases from V and 2 bases from J, with 9 bases in between. CDR1 and CDR2 (germline): MNHEY, SMNVEV (reference sequence). The CDR3 is 12 residues long. It was at deep level that the assay was run. Several immunoSEQ plates received, in even portions, the genomic DNA of each subset. Assay: immunoSEQ multiplex PCR; the TCRdb copy retains only in-frame clones and omits some. The sample contains 1.5 million to 2.5 million clones, approximately 95% of which appear only once.

The rearrangement links TRBV27 to TRBJ1-1, with D unclear. The source material was naive CD8+ T cells sorted from blood. The receptor was derived from a man between 18 and 29 years old in good health. For the CDR3, the DNA is TGTGCCAGCGGGCAGCCCAACACTGAAGCTTTCTTT. Protein: CASGQPNTEAFF.